This record covers a single T cell receptor beta chain. What this receptor recognizes is not known. No base quality values were provided; no much bigger clone lies one nucleotide off. This specimen's time point label, interpreted: baseline before first vaccination. Samples from vaccinated people were obtained from the UK trials COV001 and COV002, which included a single-blind randomized controlled phase 2/3 trial of AZD1222 (ChAdOx1 nCoV-19) in healthy adults. For TCRbeta chain sequencing, PBMC samples from trial participants were taken at day 0 and at day 28 after the second dose. The CDR3 regions of human TCRbeta chains were subjected to immunosequencing. On the authors' methods: Repertoire TCRs were matched against a reference library of SARS-CoV-2-specific TCRs generated with the MIRA antigen-specificity platform. Breadth meant the fraction of unique TCRs that were SARS-CoV-2-associated, whereas depth meant the fraction of total T cells that were SARS-CoV-2-associated. Using the MIRA data, every spike-specific TCR was mapped to the spike region that the TCR reacted to and assigned to either a CD4 or a CD8 class. Log10-transformed breadth and depth values were compared by one-way ANOVA with Sidak's multiple comparisons tests. Here the immuneACCESS table is served through TCRdb, limited to in-frame sequences with V and J called. Missing clones are a known gap in these copies; in checked studies unresolved V genes cover under half, and the rest lacks a known reason. The D gene and trimming were derived from the DNA, and the V and J assignments and clone size from that table. This sample lists 110,000 to 150,000 clones; 80% to 95% were detected once. The ten largest clonotypes hold 2.8% of the sample.

These data originate in a study of T cell responses to AZD1222 COVID-19 vaccine (dated by TCRdb to the early 2020s). Broadly, across the study: Because spike-specific TCR depth and breadth did not differ between the two schedules, AZD1222 recipients who got a second dose at roughly 4 weeks were pooled with those who got a second dose at roughly 12 weeks. TCR sequencing covered fewer than 250 trial participants: some 210 given two doses of AZD1222 and about 26 given two doses of MenACWY control vaccine. Trial participants were enrolled by age into subgroups of 18-55, 56-69 and 70-plus years, and roughly 150, 30 and 60 TCR-sequenced participants, respectively, were included in these subgroups.

The CDR3 contains 12 residues, cysteine and phenylalanine counted. Just the 36-base CDR3 DNA is kept, in frame starting at base 1. V and J lose 2 bases and 6 bases, and a span of 7 bases separates them. CDR1 and CDR2, looked up from the germline V gene (reference sequence), are MNHNY and SVGAGI. On the study overall, not on this receptor specifically: The vaccine-associated CD4 TCRs covered the entire spike protein, and the dominant responses fell in regions 160-218 and 743-854. In the small 56-69-year group, the increase in depth fell short of significance, most likely because of low power. Only five or six AZD1222 recipients were SARS-CoV-2 seropositive at baseline, limiting conclusions about previously exposed vaccinees. Participants were mostly white British and included more females than males, and it was suggested by the authors that clonal diversity may have been underestimated. Because no day 14 peak-response samples were available, the repertoires could be characterized only after the peak T cell response. After two AZD1222 doses, spike-specific TCR breadth and depth were significantly higher than at day 0 and than in MenACWY recipients. Nearly half of unique spike-specific TCRs reportedly recognized epitopes outside regions mutated in the B.1.351 and B.1.1.7 variants.

This TCR came from an adult in good health. The sequencing used peripheral blood, collected on day 0 of AZD1222 vaccination. The rearrangement joined TRBV6-6 to TRBJ1-1; no D gene can be assigned with confidence. The CDR3 here reads CASSYQVPEAFF. Read as DNA, the sequence is TGTGCCAGCAGTTACCAGGTCCCTGAAGCTTTCTTT.